This is a list of T cell receptor beta chains from one sample in a study of CD8 T cells in Susac syndrome. TCRdb analysed the immunoSEQ multiplex PCR reads with MiXCR anew, one entry per CDR3 protein. The profile covers about 140,000 distinct CDR3 sequences, with about 95% appearing a single time and about 0.18% taken by the ten largest. Sequencing was carried out using CD8+ T cells from PBMCs. All receptors derive from a human donor with Susac syndrome. The CDR3 runs from the conserved cysteine through the conserved F or W. The D gene is left open where the match is weak. Clone size is shown for a subset of rows, as once, few, many or a class of expanded clone.

CDR3 protein	CDR3 DNA	V gene	clone size	J gene	D gene
CASRPGQGAWNEQYF	TGTGCCAGCAGGCCGGGACAGGGGGCTTGGAACGAGCAGTACTTC	TRBV12-3/TRBV12-4	NA	TRBJ2-7	TRBD1
CSARVPSSAKNIQYF	TGCAGTGCTAGAGTACCTAGTTCAGCCAAAAACATTCAGTACTTC	TRBV20-1	NA	TRBJ2-4	NA
CASQAVPYNEQFF	TGTGCCAGCCAAGCGGTCCCCTACAATGAGCAGTTCTTC	TRBV19	NA	TRBJ2-1	NA
CASSQAVWGGSNTEAFF	TGCGCCAGCAGCCAGGCTGTATGGGGGGGGTCGAACACTGAAGCTTTCTTT	TRBV4-1	NA	TRBJ1-1	NA
CASSVGLAGSYNEQFF	TGTGCCAGTAGTGTAGGACTAGCCGGATCGTACAATGAGCAGTTCTTC	TRBV19	NA	TRBJ2-1	TRBD2
CASSLSGGLSNQPQHF	TGTGCCAGCAGTTTATCGGGGGGTTTAAGCAATCAGCCCCAGCATTTT	TRBV27	few	TRBJ1-5	NA
CSARVPGTAGYNEQFF	TGCAGTGCTAGAGTCCCCGGGACAGCCGGATACAATGAGCAGTTCTTC	TRBV20-1	NA	TRBJ2-1	TRBD1
CASSSLTGGTNEKLFF	TGTGCCAGCAGTTCCCTAACGGGTGGCACTAATGAAAAACTGTTTTTT	TRBV27	once	TRBJ1-4	NA
CASSPGQGDEQYF	TGTGCCAGCTCACCTGGTCAGGGAGACGAGCAGTACTTC	TRBV18	NA	TRBJ2-7	NA
CASSVSGQTNTEAFF	TGTGCCAGCAGCGTTAGTGGACAAACGAACACTGAAGCTTTCTTT	TRBV11-1	NA	TRBJ1-1	NA
CASSLPSGSIGEQFF	TGTGCCAGCAGCTTGCCTAGCGGGAGCATTGGTGAGCAGTTCTTC	TRBV5-6	NA	TRBJ2-1	TRBD2
CASSWSNEQFF	TGTGCCAGCAGTTGGAGTAATGAGCAGTTCTTC	TRBV27	NA	TRBJ2-1	NA
CASSPFGGRAVYEQYF	TGTGCCAGCAGCCCCTTCGGCGGGAGGGCGGTCTACGAGCAGTACTTC	TRBV6-1	NA	TRBJ2-7	TRBD2
CASSQIVGDLAFF	TGTGCCAGCAGCCAGATAGTAGGGGATCTAGCGTTCTTC	TRBV3-1	NA	TRBJ2-1	NA
CAWSVAGAYNEQFF	TGTGCCTGGAGTGTGGCGGGGGCCTACAATGAGCAGTTCTTC	TRBV30	NA	TRBJ2-1	TRBD2
CASSDLGGNQPQHF	TGTGCCAGCAGTGATTTGGGGGGCAATCAGCCCCAGCATTTT	TRBV2	NA	TRBJ1-5	NA
CASSPDRLAKNIQYF	TGTGCCAGCAGCCCAGACAGGCTAGCCAAAAACATTCAGTACTTC	TRBV6-6	NA	TRBJ2-4	NA
CASSLMSANEQFF	TGTGCCAGCAGTTTGATGTCGGCGAATGAGCAGTTCTTC	TRBV27	NA	TRBJ2-1	NA
CSVPDRNYGYTF	TGCAGCGTTCCCGACAGGAACTATGGCTACACCTTC	TRBV29-1	once	TRBJ1-2	NA
CASSPGEARTYEQYF	TGTGCCAGCAGCCCGGGGGAGGCCCGTACTTACGAGCAGTACTTC	TRBV7-3	NA	TRBJ2-7	NA
CASSDVTGELFF	TGTGCCAGCAGCGACGTCACCGGGGAGCTGTTTTTT	TRBV7-8	once	TRBJ2-2	NA
CATSGKEGYNEQFF	TGTGCCACCAGCGGAAAAGAGGGCTACAATGAGCAGTTCTTC	TRBV15	NA	TRBJ2-1	NA
CASSQILERFNQPQHF	TGCGCCAGCAGCCAGATCCTCGAACGGTTCAATCAGCCCCAGCATTTT	TRBV4-1	once	TRBJ1-5	NA
CASSLYTTNYGYTF	TGTGCCAGCAGCCTATACACGACTAACTATGGCTACACCTTC	TRBV7-9	NA	TRBJ1-2	NA
CASSWGRGVGAEAFF	TGTGCCAGCAGCTGGGGTCGAGGGGTAGGCGCTGAAGCTTTCTTT	TRBV5-4	NA	TRBJ1-1	NA
CASSPGLAEGTDTQYF	TGTGCCAGCAGCCCGGGACTAGCGGAAGGCACAGATACGCAGTATTTT	TRBV3-1	NA	TRBJ2-3	TRBD2
CASSQTTGFGYTF	TGTGCCAGCAGCCAAACGACAGGATTCGGCTACACCTTC	TRBV3-1	NA	TRBJ1-2	NA
CASSLRSGPGDTEAFF	TGCGCCAGCAGCCTCAGGTCCGGGCCTGGGGACACTGAAGCTTTCTTT	TRBV4-1	NA	TRBJ1-1	NA
CASSPGLAGEDTQYF	TGTGCCAGTAGTCCCGGACTAGCGGGAGAAGATACGCAGTATTTT	TRBV19	few	TRBJ2-3	TRBD2
CASNQGEGTEAFF	TGTGCCAGCAATCAGGGAGAAGGAACTGAAGCTTTCTTT	TRBV2	NA	TRBJ1-1	NA
CASSRRDRVLDEQYF	TGTGCCAGCAGCCGACGGGACAGGGTTTTAGACGAGCAGTACTTC	TRBV14	NA	TRBJ2-7	TRBD1
CASSQKPGHLQETQYF	TGTGCCAGCAGCCAAAAACCGGGACATCTTCAAGAGACCCAGTACTTC	TRBV3-1	NA	TRBJ2-5	NA
CASSPTGTSGISSYNEQFF	TGTGCCAGCAGTCCTACCGGGACTAGCGGGATCAGCTCCTACAATGAGCAGTTCTTC	TRBV28	NA	TRBJ2-1	TRBD2
CASSTRLADTQYF	TGTGCCAGCAGCACCAGACTAGCGGACACGCAGTATTTT	TRBV7-6	NA	TRBJ2-3	TRBD2
CASSLGTSGTPYEQYF	TGTGCCAGCAGTTTAGGGACTAGCGGGACGCCCTACGAGCAGTACTTC	TRBV27	once	TRBJ2-7	TRBD2
CAWSVPGAWGTEAFF	TGTGCCTGGAGTGTACCGGGGGCATGGGGCACTGAAGCTTTCTTT	TRBV30	NA	TRBJ1-1	NA
CSAPLTVGDTEAFF	TGCAGTGCTCCATTGACAGTCGGAGACACTGAAGCTTTCTTT	TRBV20-1	NA	TRBJ1-1	NA
CASSRSLAALYNEQFF	TGTGCCAGCAGTCGTTCATTAGCGGCCCTCTACAATGAGCAGTTCTTC	TRBV6-1	NA	TRBJ2-1	NA
CASNQGSPYNEQFF	TGCGCCAGCAACCAGGGCTCTCCCTACAATGAGCAGTTCTTC	TRBV4-1	NA	TRBJ2-1	NA
CASSQDFPGLAATDTQYF	TGTGCCAGCAGCCAAGATTTCCCCGGGCTAGCGGCCACAGATACGCAGTATTTT	TRBV14	NA	TRBJ2-3	TRBD2
CASSGTRTDTQYF	TGTGCCAGCAGCGGGACCCGCACAGATACGCAGTATTTT	TRBV6-6	NA	TRBJ2-3	NA
CASSSQQSTDTQYF	TGCGCCAGCAGCTCTCAACAGAGCACAGATACGCAGTATTTT	TRBV5-1	NA	TRBJ2-3	NA
CAWSVIAGAMNEQFF	TGTGCCTGGAGTGTAATTGCGGGAGCAATGAATGAGCAGTTCTTC	TRBV30	NA	TRBJ2-1	TRBD2
CASSSSLTAPKDGGVYEQYF	TGTGCCAGCAGTTCTTCCCTAACGGCACCCAAGGACGGGGGGGTCTACGAGCAGTACTTC	TRBV12-3/TRBV12-4	once	TRBJ2-7	TRBD2
CSAGQGEVGELFF	TGCAGTGCAGGACAGGGAGAGGTCGGGGAGCTGTTTTTT	TRBV20-1	NA	TRBJ2-2	TRBD1
CTRLGAGLIGYTF	TGCACCAGGCTCGGAGCGGGGTTGATTGGCTACACCTTC	TRBV1	NA	TRBJ1-2	NA
CASSVTSGRFVEQYF	TGCGCCAGCAGCGTAACTAGCGGGAGGTTCGTCGAGCAGTACTTC	TRBV5-1	NA	TRBJ2-7	TRBD2
CASSQESLKIQFF	TGCGCCAGCAGCCAAGAAAGTTTGAAGATTCAGTTCTTC	TRBV4-1	NA	TRBJ2-1	NA
CSARGSMASGSDEQFF	TGCAGTGCTAGAGGGTCTATGGCTAGCGGGAGCGATGAGCAGTTCTTC	TRBV20-1	NA	TRBJ2-1	TRBD2
CASSQDAGYDQPQHF	TGTGCCAGCAGCCAAGATGCAGGGTACGATCAGCCCCAGCATTTT	TRBV3-1	NA	TRBJ1-5	NA